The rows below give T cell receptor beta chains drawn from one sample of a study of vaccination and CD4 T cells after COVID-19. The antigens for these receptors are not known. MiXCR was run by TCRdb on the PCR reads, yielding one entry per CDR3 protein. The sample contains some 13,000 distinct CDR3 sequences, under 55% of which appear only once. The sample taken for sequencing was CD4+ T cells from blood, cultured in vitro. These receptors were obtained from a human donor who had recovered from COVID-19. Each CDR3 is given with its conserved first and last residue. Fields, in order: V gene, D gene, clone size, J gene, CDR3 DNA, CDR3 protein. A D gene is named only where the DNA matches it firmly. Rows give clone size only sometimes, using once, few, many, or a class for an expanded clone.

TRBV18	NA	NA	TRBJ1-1	TGTGCCAGCTCACCTCGGTCAGACACTGAAGCTTTCTTT	CASSPRSDTEAFF
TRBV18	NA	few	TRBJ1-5	TGTGCCAGCTCACCAGCCGCCCCGGGAACAAATCAGCCCCAGCATTTT	CASSPAAPGTNQPQHF
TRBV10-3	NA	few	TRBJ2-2	TGTGCCACCGGTTCCGTGAAGGGAGGCACCGGGGAGCTGTTTTTT	CATGSVKGGTGELFF
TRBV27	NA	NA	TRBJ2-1	TGTGCCAGCAGTTTACGCCGAGCCGAGAGTGAGCAGTTCTTC	CASSLRRAESEQFF
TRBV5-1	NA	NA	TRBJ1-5	TGCGCCAGCAGCCCATTAGGGGGGACGGGCAATCAGCCCCAGCATTTT	CASSPLGGTGNQPQHF
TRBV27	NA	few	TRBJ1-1	TGTGCCAGCTCCAGGGTCAGGGGAAGCACTGAAGCTTTCTTT	CASSRVRGSTEAFF
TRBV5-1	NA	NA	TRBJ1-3	TGCGCCAGCAGCTTGGCCGCAGGGGCAGGAAACACCATATATTTT	CASSLAAGAGNTIYF
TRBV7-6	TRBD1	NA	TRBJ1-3	TGTGCCAGCAGCCCTCAGGGGGACTCTGGAAACACCATATATTTT	CASSPQGDSGNTIYF
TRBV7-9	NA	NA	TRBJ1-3	TGTGCCAGCAGGAGAAACTCTGGAAACACCATATATTTT	CASRRNSGNTIYF
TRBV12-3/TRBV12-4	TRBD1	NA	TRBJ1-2	TGTGCCAGCAGCCCGGGACAGAACTATGGCTACACCTTC	CASSPGQNYGYTF
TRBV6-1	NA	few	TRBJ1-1	TGTGCCAGCCATCTTGGTCTCGACAGATACACTGAAGCTTTCTTT	CASHLGLDRYTEAFF
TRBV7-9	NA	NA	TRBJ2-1	TGTGCCAGCAGCTTAACGGGGGCTGTCAGTGAGCAGTTCTTC	CASSLTGAVSEQFF
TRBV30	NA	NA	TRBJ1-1	TGTGCCTGGAGTACCTCCGGACGTCCGAACACTGAAGCTTTCTTT	CAWSTSGRPNTEAFF